This T cell receptor (beta chain) was observed in a study of cytomegalovirus exposure and HLA in healthy donors. The study drew the donors from its approximately 110-subject validation cohort, separate from the approximately 670-subject first cohort. As to this clone: What it binds is not known.

This table comes from immunoSEQ multiplex PCR, and its TCRdb copy is limited to in-frame clones, with some not included. In the table there are 110,000 or so clones, around 89% of which are singletons. Trimming took 0 bases from V and 0 from J, leaving 9 bases between them. The CDR3 totals 16 residues. Germline CDR1 reads LGHNA; CDR2 reads YNFKEQ. Whole-study results and caveats: According to the study, roughly 160 TCR beta chains were cytomegalovirus-associated. Under in vitro conditions, a few CMV-associated chains were confirmed as specific for CMV antigens.

Sequencing used PBMCs. J is TRBJ1-3 and V is TRBV4-2; D gene ambiguous. This clonotype was obtained from a man in his late teens or twenties in good health and CMV-seronegative. The chain's CDR3 is CASSQELTNSGNTIYF. CDR3 nucleotide sequence: TGTGCCAGCAGCCAAGAACTTACGAACTCTGGAAACACCATATATTTT.